This T cell receptor beta chain emerged from a study of identical twins. Germline lookup yields CDR1 MNHEY and CDR2 SVGAGI. The CDR3 totals 12 residues. Trimming pared 8 bases from V and 1 base from J, leaving 8 bases between. This clonotype appeared a few times. Template switching introduced a universal primer site, and the cDNA bore unique molecular identifiers. From the 5' RACE reads, TCRdb called clonotypes with MiXCR, one entry per CDR3 protein. The sample carries over 600,000 distinct CDR3 sequences, roughly 20% recorded once. A further study also used this sample, focusing on T cells expressing NK-cell markers. Per that study: For several experiments, T cell sorting was restricted to the alpha-beta TCR population by means of an anti-gamma-delta TCR antibody. A handful of donors carried dominant NKG2C+ clonotypes that made up roughly 1.0-7.0% of their CD8+ T cells.

The chain recombines TRBV6-5 with TRBJ1-2; no clear D. This clonotype was sampled from a woman younger than 30 in good health. Sample: PBMCs. The CDR3 sequence: CASYGVNYGYTF. CDR3 coding DNA: TGTGCCAGCTATGGGGTTAACTATGGCTACACCTTC.